The 26 T cell receptor beta chains below all came from one sample that was sequenced in a study of T-cell memory formation after mild COVID-19. TCRdb re-called the 5' RACE reads with MiXCR, one entry per CDR3 protein. The table shows about half a million distinct CDR3 sequences, with 15% to 20% occurring only once. Sequenced sample: PBMCs or a T cell subset sorted from them (not recorded which). The receptors were gathered from an adult woman who had mild COVID-19 (a few samples of this study predate the infection). Cell type and time point are not known.

The V gene is TRBV7-2, the J gene TRBJ2-3; 9 bases map to TRBD1. Germline V gene data show CDR1 as SGHTA and CDR2 as FQGNSA. The J segment lost 5 bases and the V segment lost 1 base, leaving 4 bases of the junction unmatched. The CDR3 sequence is 15 residues long. The CDR3: CASSLVGQGIDTQYF. CDR3 DNA: TGTGCCAGCAGCTTAGTGGGACAGGGCATAGATACGCAGTATTTT.

This clonotype was seen a few times. The rearrangement uses TRBV5-1 and TRBJ1-1; maybe TRBD1 (6 bases). The CDR3 runs to 15 residues. Looked up from germline, CDR1 is SGHRS and CDR2 is YFSETQ. V lost 3 bases, J lost 4 bases, and 16 bases lay in between. CDR3 amino acids: CASSWGGLGGTEAFF. The CDR3 DNA reads TGCGCCAGCAGCTGGGGGGGCCTAGGAGGCACTGAAGCTTTCTTT.

V is TRBV12-3 or TRBV12-4 and J is TRBJ2-1; possibly TRBD2 for D (6 bases). This CDR3 contains 16 residues. The V end lost 2 bases, the J end lost 1 base, and 12 bases lay between the germline ends. Here the CDR3 DNA reads TGTGCCAGCAGTTTAACGGGAGAGCCGTCCTACAATGAGCAGTTCTTC. As protein: CASSLTGEPSYNEQFF.

The gene calls are TRBV11-2 and TRBJ2-7, with 8 bases identical to TRBD2. Per the germline V gene, CDR1 is SGHAT and CDR2 is FQNNGV. The CDR3 loop spans 12 amino acids. V lost 7 bases to trimming and J lost 6 bases; unmatched junction nucleotides: 5. The CDR3 region has the DNA TGTGCCAGCACCCACGGGGGGGGCGAGCAGTACTTC. The encoded protein is CASTHGGGEQYF. The full variable domain, with the rest looked up from reference TRBV11-2 and TRBJ2-7, is EAGVAQSPRYKIIEKRQSVAFWCNPISGHATLYWYQQILGQGPKLLIQFQNNGVVDDSQLPKDRFSAERLKGVDSTLKIQPAKLEDSAVYLCASTHGGGEQYFGPGTRLTVT.

This clonotype was observed a single time. V gene TRBV9 combines with J gene TRBJ1-1, with D perhaps TRBD1 (5 bases). Germline-derived CDR1 and CDR2 are SGDLS and YYNGEE. This CDR3 has 15 residues. Trimming shortened V by 2 bases and J by 0 bases, and 11 bases separated the two germline ends. This CDR3 reads CASSVAGTLNTEAFF. For the CDR3, the DNA is TGTGCCAGCAGCGTGGCCGGGACGTTGAACACTGAAGCTTTCTTT.

The chain combines TRBV7-2 with TRBJ2-7; 7 nucleotides agree with TRBD2. After removal of 4 bases from V and 6 bases from J, the junction contained 12 bases not matched to a gene. This CDR3 has 15 residues. The germline gives CDR1 SGHTA, CDR2 FQGNSA. Written as DNA, the CDR3 is TGTGCCAGCAGCTCCAGACTAGCCGAAGCGGGCGAGCAGTACTTC. It is translated as CASSSRLAEAGEQYF.

CDR3 coding DNA: TGTGCCAGCAGCTTAATCAGCTCGACTAGCGGGAGGGTTGAGCAGTACTTC. Its translation is CASSLISSTSGRVEQYF. V and J are TRBV7-2 and TRBJ2-7; 14 positions agree with TRBD2. Germline CDR1 is SGHTA and CDR2 is FQGNSA. J was trimmed by 7 bases and V by 2 bases; bases with no gene match: 10. The CDR3 sequence is 17 residues long.

This rearrangement joins TRBV6-6 to TRBJ2-7; 8 bases agree with TRBD2. The trim removed 2 bases at V and 5 bases at J, leaving 11 bases unmatched. The CDR3 sequence is 16 residues long. Germline CDR1 and CDR2: MNHNY and SVGAGI (reference sequence). CDR3 amino acids: CASSYKQSGTRDEQYF. For the CDR3, the DNA is TGTGCCAGCAGTTACAAACAGTCCGGGACTAGGGACGAGCAGTACTTC.

This clonotype was counted a few times. J is TRBJ2-3 and V is TRBV3-1; possibly TRBD1 or TRBD2 for D (5 bases each). The CDR3 totals 15 residues. Germline V gene sequence: CDR1 LGHDT, CDR2 YNNKEL (reference sequence). V was shortened by 3 bases and J by 7 bases, with 17 bases between the two germline ends. The CDR3 region is CASSHGRGTANTQYF. In DNA form, the CDR3 reads TGTGCCAGCAGCCATGGGAGAGGGACCGCGAATACGCAGTATTTT.

Only a few counts were recorded for this clonotype. The rearrangement joins TRBV11-2 to TRBJ1-1; no clear D gene. The V gene's germline CDR1 is SGHAT and CDR2 FQNNGV. The CDR3 sequence is 15 residues long. V was shortened by 1 base and J by 6 bases, with 15 bases between the two germline ends. The CDR3 loop is CASSLAVMSGAEAFF. The CDR3 DNA reads as TGTGCCAGCAGCTTAGCGGTTATGAGCGGGGCTGAAGCTTTCTTT.

In its sample, this clonotype was seen a few times. J is TRBJ2-5 and V is TRBV7-9, with D possibly TRBD2 on 6 matching bases. CDR3 length equals 15 residues. Per the germline V gene, CDR1 is SEHNR and CDR2 is FQNEAQ (reference sequence). Trimming shortened V by 2 bases and J by 3 bases, and 13 bases separated the two germline ends. Here the CDR3 reads CASSLIEGLEETQYF. For the CDR3, the DNA is TGTGCCAGCAGCTTAATCGAGGGACTCGAAGAGACCCAGTACTTC.

V and J are TRBV5-1 and TRBJ1-5, with 8 bases aligning to TRBD1. Germline CDR1 is SGHRS and CDR2 is YFSETQ. The CDR3 runs 15 residues. V lost 4 bases and J lost 4; bases outside the gene matches: 7. CDR3 DNA sequence: TGCGCCAGCAGCGTACAGGGGGACCTAAATCAGCCCCAGCATTTT. Amino acids: CASSVQGDLNQPQHF.

V and J are TRBV9 and TRBJ1-5; D gene uncertain. CDR1 is SGDLS, CDR2 YYNGEE, per germline. Between the trimmed V and J ends, which lost 1 base and 5 bases, there was a span of 4 bases. The CDR3 loop spans 12 amino acids. This chain's CDR3 is CASSVNDQPQHF. The CDR3 nucleotides are TGTGCCAGCAGCGTAAACGATCAGCCCCAGCATTTT.

This clonotype has a count of ten or more. V is TRBV24-1 and J is TRBJ2-1; maybe TRBD1 (6 bases). Trimming cost V 2 bases and J 3 bases, with 16 bases left between them. The V gene's germline CDR1 is KGHDR and CDR2 SFDVKD. The CDR3 sequence is 17 residues long. The CDR3 protein is CATSDSGHRDRYNEQFF. CDR3 nucleotide sequence: TGTGCCACCAGTGATTCGGGACACCGGGACCGCTACAATGAGCAGTTCTTC.

At least ten counts were recorded for this clonotype. The J gene is TRBJ2-3, the V gene TRBV11-3; TRBD2 might be the D (6 bases). Germline CDR1 reads SGHNT; CDR2 reads YENEEA. The CDR3 sequence is 14 residues long. V was pared by 3 bases and J by 5 bases, with 12 bases between. CDR3 nucleotides: TGTGCCAGCAGCTTCGTCGGGAGTGTAGATACGCAGTATTTT. As protein: CASSFVGSVDTQYF.

This clonotype was observed many times. This chain uses TRBV7-6 with TRBJ2-2, with no clear D. The V gene's germline CDR1 is SGHVS and CDR2 FNYEAQ. Trimming took 5 bases from V and 6 from J, leaving 10 bases between them. The CDR3 has 13 amino acids. CDR3 DNA: TGTGCCAGCAGCGCTCCCACGGCCGGGGAGCTGTTTTTT. Its protein is CASSAPTAGELFF. Using reference TRBV7-6 and TRBJ2-2 for the parts outside the CDR3, the full variable domain is GAGVSQSPRYKVTKRGQDVALRCDPISGHVSLYWYRQALGQGPEFLTYFNYEAQQDKSGLPNDRFSAERPEGSISTLTIQRTEQRDSAMYRCASSAPTAGELFFGEGSRLTVL.

CDR3 sequence: CSARLGMRAFF. CDR3 coding DNA: TGCAGTGCTAGACTGGGGATGCGGGCTTTCTTT. This chain joins TRBV20-1 and TRBJ1-1; no clear D gene. The length of the CDR3 is 11 residues. Trimming shortened V by 2 bases and J by 11 bases, and 12 bases separated the two germline ends. From germline, CDR1 is DFQATT and CDR2 SNEGSKA (reference sequence).

The chain carries TRBV30 and TRBJ1-1; 7 bases are a match to TRBD1. The V gene end was trimmed by 3 bases and the J gene end by 4 bases; junction bases not matched to a gene: 5. The germline CDR1 and CDR2 sequences are GTSNPN and SVGIG (reference sequence). This CDR3 has 13 residues. This CDR3 reads CAWSGDSSTEAFF. Here the CDR3 DNA reads TGTGCCTGGAGCGGGGACAGTAGCACTGAAGCTTTCTTT.

The rearrangement uses TRBV7-9 and TRBJ2-1, with unresolved D. The CDR3 totals 14 residues. The germline gives CDR1 SEHNR, CDR2 FQNEAQ (reference sequence). The V end lost 5 bases, the J end lost 10 bases, and 18 bases lay between the germline ends. CDR3 DNA: TGTGCCAGCAGCCGACGCGACATGGCCAAAGAGCAGTTCTTC. Protein sequence: CASSRRDMAKEQFF.

The chain links TRBV11-3 to TRBJ1-2; D not certain. CDR1 and CDR2 (germline): SGHNT, YENEEA. V was shortened by 3 bases and J by 1 base, with 15 bases between the two germline ends. The CDR3 is made up of 16 amino acids. The CDR3 nucleotides are TGTGCCAGCAGCTTCCTTCCCCGCCAGAATAACTATGGCTACACCTTC. Translated, it gives CASSFLPRQNNYGYTF.

This clonotype was counted a few times. This chain connects TRBV7-2 to TRBJ2-2; D is ambiguous. V was cut by 5 bases and J by 7 bases, with 8 bases left in between. The length of the CDR3 is 12 residues. The germline CDR1 and CDR2 sequences are SGHTA and FQGNSA. CDR3 amino acids: CASSHIGGELFF. The CDR3 coding sequence is TGTGCCAGCAGCCACATCGGCGGGGAGCTGTTTTTT.

V gene TRBV6-1 combines with J gene TRBJ1-5; D is undetermined. Germline V lookup: CDR1 MNHNS, CDR2 SASEGT. The germline V and J ends were trimmed by 4 bases and 6 bases, with 13 bases remaining between them. This CDR3 is 14 amino acids long. The CDR3 DNA is TGTGCCAGCAGTGCGGAGGAGGCCAGTCAGCCCCAGCATTTT. Translating gives CASSAEEASQPQHF.

The table lists this clonotype with a few counts. The V gene is TRBV29-1, the J gene TRBJ1-1, with 7 bases fitting TRBD1. Germline trimming cut 7 bases from V and 1 base from J; bases unmatched to any gene: 6. Germline CDR1 and CDR2: SQVTM and ANQGSEA. CDR3 length: 13 residues. The CDR3 region is CSGADRPNTEAFF. In DNA, the CDR3 is TGCAGCGGGGCGGACAGGCCGAACACTGAAGCTTTCTTT.

V usage is TRBV5-1 and J usage is TRBJ2-4; D remains ambiguous. CDR1 and CDR2 from the germline V gene are SGHRS and YFSETQ. This CDR3 spans 14 amino acids. Trimming removed 3 bases from V and 8 bases from J, with 15 bases in between. The CDR3 is CASSSGSTRDIQYF. The CDR3 nucleotides are TGCGCCAGCAGCTCCGGGTCGACCCGGGACATTCAGTACTTC. The variable domain in full, with the rest retrieved from reference TRBV5-1 and TRBJ2-4, is KAGVTQTPRYLIKTRGQQVTLSCSPISGHRSVSWYQQTPGQGLQFLFEYFSETQRNKGNFPGRFSGRQFSNSRSEMNVSTLELGDSALYLCASSSGSTRDIQYFGAGTRLSVL.

This clonotype was detected ten times or more. CDR3 residues: CASSLALLGLYEQYF. The CDR3 region has the DNA TGTGCCAGCAGTTTAGCGCTCTTAGGTCTCTACGAGCAGTACTTC. The chain uses TRBV12-3 or TRBV12-4 and TRBJ2-7, with D hard to call. The CDR3 totals 15 residues. V was clipped by 0 bases and J by 3 bases, with 12 bases between them.

This clonotype was seen a handful of times. The CDR3 DNA follows: TGCAGCGTTGAAGGGCCCAATGAGCAGTTCTTC. As protein: CSVEGPNEQFF. This chain uses TRBV29-1 with TRBJ2-1; D uncertain. Per germline, CDR1 SQVTM and CDR2 ANQGSEA. Trimming pared 1 base from V and 6 bases from J, leaving 4 bases between. The CDR3 has 11 residues.